These 30 T cell receptor beta chains share one sample of origin, sequenced in a study of T-cell reconstitution after alpha-beta-depleted transplantation in children. The TCRbeta library was prepared with unique molecular identifiers. Via MiXCR, TCRdb re-called the PCR reads, giving one row per CDR3 protein. The sample lists about 74,000 distinct CDR3 sequences, about 14% occurring once. This material consisted of PBMCs, mostly from graft donor cells, taken 180 days after TCRalphabeta/CD19-depleted stem cell transplant. Every receptor here comes from a male patient aged 2-15 years who had a stem cell transplant for acute lymphoblastic leukemia, so the T cells may come from the graft donor.

This clonotype was recorded many times. The J gene is TRBJ2-3, the V gene TRBV28; tentative D call: TRBD2 (5 bases). This CDR3 contains 15 residues. Trimming pared 3 bases from V and 4 bases from J, leaving 14 bases between. Germline V lookup: CDR1 MDHEN, CDR2 SYDVKM. The CDR3 bases are TGTGCCAGCAGTTTTGTTAGCGTCCCTCCAGATACGCAGTATTTT. It translates to CASSFVSVPPDTQYF.

There are many counts of this clonotype. This chain links TRBV5-6 with TRBJ2-7, with D uncertain. The CDR3 loop spans 12 amino acids. Per germline, CDR1 SGHDT and CDR2 YYEEEE. V was cut by 2 bases and J by 4 bases, with 7 bases left in between. DNA of the CDR3: TGTGCCAGCAGCTTATGGGGTTACGAGCAGTACTTC. Its protein product is CASSLWGYEQYF.

A few counts support this clonotype. The V gene is TRBV5-7, the J gene TRBJ1-5; no clear D gene. Being an ORF, TRBV5-7 has a function that is uncertain. This CDR3 has 11 residues. V was clipped by 6 bases and J by 3 bases, with 4 bases between them. CDR3 bases: TGTGCCAGCAAGGACAATCAGCCCCAGCATTTT. Its translation is CASKDNQPQHF.

In this sample, this clonotype turned up many times. The J gene is TRBJ2-1, the V gene TRBV6-1; a possible D gene is TRBD1 (6 bases). Trimming took 5 bases from V and 0 from J, leaving 11 bases between them. CDR1 and CDR2 (germline): MNHNS, SASEGT. The CDR3 covers 15 residues. CDR3 DNA: TGTGCCAGCAGTCCGACAGGCGACTCCTACAATGAGCAGTTCTTC. It specifies CASSPTGDSYNEQFF.

The table lists this clonotype with a few counts. The chain employs TRBV20-1 and TRBJ1-2, with 10 bases identical to TRBD1. Losses at the gene ends were 6 bases for V and 8 bases for J; bases not matched to a gene: 12. CDR1 and CDR2 from the germline V gene are DFQATT and SNEGSKA (reference sequence). The CDR3 extends over 14 amino acids. In DNA form, the CDR3 reads TGCAGTGCCCGGGGGACAGGGGAAGAAGGAGGCTACACCTTC. Protein product: CSARGTGEEGGYTF.

This chain uses TRBV11-1 with TRBJ1-2; D is possibly TRBD1 (5 bases). Germline CDR1 reads SGHAT; CDR2 reads FQDESV (reference sequence). This CDR3 spans 20 amino acids. V lost 1 base and J 0 bases, leaving 24 bases between the germline ends. The CDR3 coding sequence is TGTGCCAGCAGCTTAGAAGGCTTGGGACGCCATTCTAAATCTAACTATGGCTACACCTTC. Encoded protein: CASSLEGLGRHSKSNYGYTF.

The V gene is TRBV10-3, the J gene TRBJ2-5; unclear D gene. CDR1 is ENHRY and CDR2 is SYGVKD in the germline V gene. The CDR3 spans 13 residues. The V gene lost 6 bases and the J gene lost 4 bases, with 12 bases spanning the gap. The CDR3, as DNA: TGTGCCATCAGGCCTCCGGGCCGAGAGACCCAGTACTTC. As protein: CAIRPPGRETQYF.

The rearrangement joins TRBV20-1 to TRBJ2-3; TRBD2 aligns across 10 bases. V was pared by 3 bases and J by 0 bases, with 3 bases of the junction left unmatched. The CDR3 covers 15 residues. Germline-derived CDR1 and CDR2 are DFQATT and SNEGSKA (reference sequence). CDR3 nucleotide sequence: TGCAGTGCTAGGGCTAGCGGGAGCAGCACAGATACGCAGTATTTT. Protein sequence: CSARASGSSTDTQYF.

This clonotype was seen repeatedly, ten times or more. One junction end disagrees with the germline gene, perhaps due to a read error. V is TRBV5-6 and J is TRBJ2-2; the D gene is possibly TRBD1 (6 bases). Germline CDR1 SGHDT, CDR2 YYEEEE. The CDR3 runs to 15 residues. CDR3 in amino acids: CASSSGTLNTGELFF. DNA for the CDR3: TGCGCCAGCAGCTCGGGGACACTGAACACCGGGGAGCTGTTTTTT.

The V and J genes are TRBV20-1 and TRBJ1-6, with a possible D match to TRBD1 (5 bases). V dropped 5 bases and J dropped 6 bases, with 11 bases sitting between them. Germline loops: CDR1 DFQATT, CDR2 SNEGSKA (reference sequence). The CDR3 length is 13 residues. The CDR3 here is CSALQAVNSPLHF. CDR3 nucleotides: TGCAGTGCTCTACAGGCCGTTAATTCACCCCTCCACTTT.

The rearrangement uses TRBV7-2 and TRBJ2-2, with 8 bases aligning to TRBD1. Germline assignment: CDR1 SGHTA and CDR2 FQGNSA. The CDR3 is 15 amino acids. The V gene end was trimmed by 5 bases and the J gene end by 6 bases; junction bases not matched to a gene: 8. CDR3: CASSVGTGAAGELFF. CDR3 bases: TGTGCCAGCAGCGTCGGGACAGGCGCCGCCGGGGAGCTGTTTTTT.

This clonotype was detected only a few times. The chain joins TRBV9 to TRBJ1-1, with 7 bases fitting TRBD1. Germline CDR1 is SGDLS and CDR2 is YYNGEE. The trim removed 4 bases at V and 9 bases at J, leaving 15 bases unmatched. This CDR3 has 15 amino acids. DNA for the CDR3: TGTGCCAGCAGCTCGACCCCAGGAGGGGGACAGAAAGCTTTCTTT. It yields the protein CASSSTPGGGQKAFF. The entire variable domain, with the rest obtained from reference TRBV9 and TRBJ1-1, is as follows: DSGVTQTPKHLITATGQRVTLRCSPRSGDLSVYWYQQSLDQGLQFLIQYYNGEERAKGNILERFSAQQFPDLHSELNLSSLELGDSALYFCASSSTPGGGQKAFFGQGTRLTVV.

The chain carries TRBV28 and TRBJ2-1; tentative D call: TRBD2 (6 bases). The length of the CDR3 is 15 residues. Trimming left V 5 bases short and J 8 bases short, with 19 bases between. Germline CDR1 is MDHEN and CDR2 is SYDVKM. The CDR3 loop is CASSPHERVGYEQFF. CDR3 bases: TGTGCCAGCAGTCCCCATGAGCGGGTTGGGTATGAGCAGTTCTTC.

Ten or more counts support this clonotype. The CDR3, as DNA: TGTGCCAGCAGTACCTGGGGGGATACGCAGTATTTT. Its protein product is CASSTWGDTQYF. The chain is built from TRBV12-3 or TRBV12-4 and TRBJ2-3; possibly TRBD1 or TRBD2 for D (5 bases each). This CDR3 contains 12 residues. V lost 5 bases and J lost 6, with 9 bases in between.

This clonotype was observed a handful of times. CDR3 bases: TGCGCCAGCAGCTTGGACAGGGGAAGCACAGATACGCAGTATTTT. Protein: CASSLDRGSTDTQYF. This chain joins TRBV5-1 and TRBJ2-3; 7 bases are a match to TRBD1. Germline values: CDR1 SGHRS, CDR2 YFSETQ. Unmatched junction bases numbered 1, after V lost 0 bases and J lost 0 bases. The CDR3 totals 15 residues.

This clonotype was counted only a few times. The chain has TRBV7-2 and TRBJ1-5, with no clear D. V was pared by 1 base and J by 1 base, with 8 bases between. Germline CDR1 SGHTA, CDR2 FQGNSA. The CDR3 covers 15 residues. The CDR3 region is CASSLVGRSNQPQHF. CDR3 nucleotides: TGTGCCAGCAGCTTAGTCGGCAGAAGCAATCAGCCCCAGCATTTT.

This clonotype was recorded many times. The chain has TRBV12-3 or TRBV12-4 and TRBJ2-7; unclear D gene. Trimming cost V 5 bases and J 5 bases, with 16 bases left between them. This CDR3 is 14 amino acids long. CDR3 in DNA: TGTGCCAGCAGTCTCCGGGCCCTCGAGCACGAGCAGTACTTC. It translates to CASSLRALEHEQYF.

This clonotype has only a few counts. The chain uses TRBV25-1 and TRBJ2-2; D is possibly TRBD1 (5 bases). Trimming removed 2 bases from V and 1 base from J, with 14 bases in between. Germline-derived CDR1 and CDR2 are MGHDK and SYGVNS. This CDR3 contains 17 residues. CDR3 DNA sequence: TGTGCCAGCAGTGAAATAGGGGCAGCCAAGAACACCGGGGAGCTGTTTTTT. It yields the protein CASSEIGAAKNTGELFF.

The chain employs TRBV12-3 or TRBV12-4 and TRBJ1-2; a weak D match, TRBD1 (5 bases). This CDR3 contains 14 residues. The V gene lost 6 bases and the J gene lost 1 base, with 12 bases spanning the gap. The CDR3 spells CASSPERGNYGYTF. The CDR3 coding sequence is TGTGCCAGCAGCCCAGAGAGGGGTAACTATGGCTACACCTTC.

The genes are TRBV4-2 and TRBJ2-2; D ambiguous. Trimming stripped 5 bases from V and 5 bases from J, with 9 bases between. The germline V gene encodes CDR1 LGHNA and CDR2 YNFKEQ. The CDR3 has 13 residues. The CDR3 protein is CASSRLGTGELFF. CDR3 DNA: TGTGCCAGCAGCAGACTCGGGACCGGGGAGCTGTTTTTT.

The chain combines TRBV4-3 with TRBJ2-4; D ambiguous. The length of the CDR3 is 12 residues. V dropped 2 bases and J dropped 9 bases, with 8 bases sitting between them. Germline V gives CDR1 LGHNA, CDR2 YSLEER. CDR3 in amino acids: CASSQYSGIQYF. In nucleotides, the CDR3 is TGCGCCAGCAGCCAATACTCAGGCATTCAGTACTTC.

The rearrangement links TRBV27 to TRBJ2-2; 8 nucleotides line up with TRBD1. Germline CDR1 and CDR2: MNHEY and SMNVEV (reference sequence). The CDR3 covers 15 residues. After removal of 1 base from V and 4 bases from J, the junction contained 2 bases not matched to a gene. The CDR3 bases are TGTGCCAGCAGTTTATGGACAGGGAGCACCGGGGAGCTGTTTTTT. It specifies CASSLWTGSTGELFF.

This chain uses TRBV5-6 with TRBJ1-2, with D perhaps TRBD1 (5 bases). The germline gives CDR1 SGHDT, CDR2 YYEEEE. The V gene lost 1 base and the J gene lost 2 bases, with 12 bases spanning the gap. The CDR3 is made up of 15 amino acids. The DNA of the CDR3 is TGTGCCAGCAGCTTGAAGGCGGGGCCGAACTATGGCTACACCTTC. Amino acids: CASSLKAGPNYGYTF.

This clonotype was recorded a few times. The J gene is TRBJ2-2, the V gene TRBV25-1; weak D call: TRBD2 (6 bases). The germline V gene has CDR1 MGHDK and CDR2 SYGVNS. V lost 2 bases and J 7 bases, leaving 17 bases between the germline ends. This CDR3 region has 16 residues. CDR3 loop: CASSEKTSMRIGELFF. The CDR3 DNA follows: TGTGCCAGCAGTGAAAAGACTAGTATGAGGATCGGGGAGCTGTTTTTT. Filled out from reference TRBV25-1 and TRBJ2-2, the complete variable domain reads EADIYQTPRYLVIGTGKKITLECSQTMGHDKMYWYQQDPGMELHLIHYSYGVNSTEKGDLSSESTVSRIRTEHFPLTLESARPSHTSQYLCASSEKTSMRIGELFFGEGSRLTVL.

The table lists this clonotype with many counts. The chain recombines TRBV20-1 with TRBJ2-5, with TRBD1 matching 7 bases. Germline V gives CDR1 DFQATT, CDR2 SNEGSKA (reference sequence). The trim removed 6 bases at V and 5 bases at J, leaving 9 bases unmatched. The CDR3 totals 13 residues. The CDR3 DNA sequence: TGCAGTGCCGGGGCACAGGGGTTGGAGACCCAGTACTTC. The encoded protein is CSAGAQGLETQYF.

The J gene is TRBJ2-7, the V gene TRBV6-5; TRBD2 agrees at 10 bases. The CDR3 is 16 amino acids. The junction had 7 bases not matched to a gene; V was cut back by 2 bases and J by 3 bases. From germline, CDR1 is MNHEY and CDR2 SVGAGI. For the CDR3, the DNA is TGTGCCAGCAGTTACGGAGGGACTAGCGCACTCTACGAGCAGTACTTC. Its translation: CASSYGGTSALYEQYF.

A remark on this clonotype: A much more abundant neighbour one base away suggests this may be a read error. The CDR3 sequence: CSVLRGPETQYF. The CDR3 DNA follows: TGCAGTGTTTTGAGGGGTCCAGAGACCCAGTACTTC. The V call is TRBV20-1, the J call TRBJ2-5; D tentatively reads TRBD1 or TRBD2 (5 bases each). Germline CDR1 is DFQATT and CDR2 is SNEGSKA (reference sequence). The CDR3 is made up of 12 amino acids. The V end lost 7 bases, the J end lost 4 bases, and 13 bases lay between the germline ends.

This chain joins TRBV6-5 and TRBJ1-1; D possibly corresponds to TRBD1 (5 bases). The CDR3 has 15 residues. Germline V gives CDR1 MNHEY, CDR2 SVGAGI. Trimming removed 2 bases from V and 1 base from J, with 11 bases in between. The CDR3 DNA reads TGTGCCAGCAGTTACCGGGCAGGGCGGAACACTGAAGCTTTCTTT. It is translated as CASSYRAGRNTEAFF.

This clonotype has only a few counts. This rearrangement joins TRBV6-1 to TRBJ1-1, with a weak D call TRBD1 (5 bases). The CDR3 is 13 residues long. Between the trimmed V and J ends, which lost 7 bases and 3 bases, there was a span of 12 bases. From germline, CDR1 is MNHNS and CDR2 SASEGT. The CDR3 region has the DNA TGTGCCAGCAAGCAGGGAGAATACACTGAAGCTTTCTTT. It codes for CASKQGEYTEAFF.

The rearrangement links TRBV19 to TRBJ2-3, with 8 bases identical to TRBD1. The CDR3 totals 14 residues. The V gene end was trimmed by 6 bases and the J gene end by 6 bases; junction bases not matched to a gene: 8. The germline gives CDR1 LNHDA, CDR2 SQIVND (reference sequence). In DNA form, the CDR3 reads TGTGCCAGTAGCGGACAGGGATTTTCGGATACGCAGTATTTT. Its translation is CASSGQGFSDTQYF.